The 3 T cell receptor beta chains listed next were all sequenced from one sample in a study of cytomegalovirus exposure and HLA in healthy donors. Both 60 Vbeta primers and 13 Jbeta primers went into the PCR. Some clones are missing from TCRdb's copy, which holds only in-frame ones; the method was immunoSEQ multiplex PCR. This sample has fewer than 180,000 clones, with 79% found just once. The sequenced sample consisted of PBMCs. All receptors come from a man aged 50 or older in good health and CMV-seropositive.

This sequence joins TRBV5-1 and TRBJ2-3, with 11 bases lining up with TRBD2. Trimming cost V 4 bases and J 4 bases; bases outside gene matches: 5. Germline V gives CDR1 SGHRS, CDR2 YFSETQ. The CDR3 covers 15 residues. The CDR3 loop is CASSVTSGSADTQYF. The CDR3 DNA reads as TGCGCCAGCAGCGTCACTAGCGGGAGCGCAGATACGCAGTATTTT.

This clone was observed a few times. V usage is TRBV5-8 and J usage is TRBJ1-1; the D gene is possibly TRBD1 (5 bases). The V gene lost 1 base and the J gene lost 2 bases, with 15 bases spanning the gap. CDR3 length: 16 amino acids. CDR1 SGHTS and CDR2 YDEGEE come from the germline V gene. The CDR3: CASSLYPPTANTEAFF. DNA for the CDR3: TGTGCCAGCAGCTTGTACCCTCCGACAGCCAACACTGAAGCTTTCTTT.

The chain employs TRBV20-1 and TRBJ2-4, with D uncertain. This CDR3 region has 11 residues. The ends were cut back, 3 bases at V and 11 bases at J, with 11 bases in the middle. Per germline, CDR1 DFQATT and CDR2 SNEGSKA (reference sequence). The CDR3 DNA reads TGCAGTGCTAGTTATCGAGTGGTTCAGTACTTC. Translated, it gives CSASYRVVQYF.